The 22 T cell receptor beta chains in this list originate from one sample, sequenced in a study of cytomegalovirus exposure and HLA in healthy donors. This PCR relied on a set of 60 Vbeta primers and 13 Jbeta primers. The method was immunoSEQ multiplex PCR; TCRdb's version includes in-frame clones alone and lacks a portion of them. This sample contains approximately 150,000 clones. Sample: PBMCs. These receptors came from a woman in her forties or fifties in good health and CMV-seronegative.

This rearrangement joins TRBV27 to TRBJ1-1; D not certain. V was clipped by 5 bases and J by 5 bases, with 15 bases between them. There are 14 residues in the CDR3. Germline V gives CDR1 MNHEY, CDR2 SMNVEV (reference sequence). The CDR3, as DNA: TGTGCCAGCAGTACCTTCGGGAAGGTTACTGAAGCTTTCTTT. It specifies CASSTFGKVTEAFF.

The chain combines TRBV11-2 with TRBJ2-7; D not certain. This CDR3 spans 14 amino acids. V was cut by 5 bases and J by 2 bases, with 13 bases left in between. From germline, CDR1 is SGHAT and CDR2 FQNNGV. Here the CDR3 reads CASSPNEFTYEQYF. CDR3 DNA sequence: TGTGCCAGCAGCCCGAATGAGTTTACCTACGAGCAGTACTTC.

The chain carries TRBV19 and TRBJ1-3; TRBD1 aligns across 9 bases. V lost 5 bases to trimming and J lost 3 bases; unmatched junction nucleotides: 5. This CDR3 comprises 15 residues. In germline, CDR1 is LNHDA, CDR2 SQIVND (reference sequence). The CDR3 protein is CASSLDRGDGNTIYF. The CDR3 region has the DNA TGTGCCAGTAGTTTGGACAGGGGAGATGGAAACACCATATATTTT.

CDR3 residues: CASSYHRGTGELFF. Here the CDR3 DNA reads TGTGCCAGCAGCTACCACAGGGGGACCGGGGAGCTGTTTTTT. V is TRBV7-9 and J is TRBJ2-2; TRBD1 aligns across 8 bases. CDR1 is SEHNR, CDR2 FQNEAQ, per germline (reference sequence). This CDR3 comprises 14 residues. V lost 4 bases, J lost 5 bases, and 3 bases stayed unmatched.

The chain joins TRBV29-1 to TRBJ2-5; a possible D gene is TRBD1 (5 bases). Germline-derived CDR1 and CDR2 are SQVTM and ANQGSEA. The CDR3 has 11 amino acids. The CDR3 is CRGSQGETQYF. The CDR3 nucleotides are TGCAGGGGGTCCCAGGGAGAGACCCAGTACTTC.

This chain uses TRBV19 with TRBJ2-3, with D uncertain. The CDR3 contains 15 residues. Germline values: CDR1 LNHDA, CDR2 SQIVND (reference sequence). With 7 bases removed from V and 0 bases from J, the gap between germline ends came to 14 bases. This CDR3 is CASNTAVASTDTQYF. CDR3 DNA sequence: TGTGCCAGTAACACAGCCGTCGCTAGCACAGATACGCAGTATTTT. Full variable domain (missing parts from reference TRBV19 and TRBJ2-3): DGGITQSPKYLFRKEGQNVTLSCEQNLNHDAMYWYRQDPGQGLRLIYYSQIVNDFQKGDIAEGYSVSREKKESFPLTVTSAQKNPTAFYLCASNTAVASTDTQYFGPGTRLTVL.

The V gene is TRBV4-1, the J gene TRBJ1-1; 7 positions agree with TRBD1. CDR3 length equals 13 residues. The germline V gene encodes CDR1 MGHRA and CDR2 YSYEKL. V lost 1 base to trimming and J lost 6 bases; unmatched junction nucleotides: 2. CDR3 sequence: CASSQVGGPEAFF. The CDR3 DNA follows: TGCGCCAGCAGCCAAGTAGGGGGCCCTGAAGCTTTCTTT.

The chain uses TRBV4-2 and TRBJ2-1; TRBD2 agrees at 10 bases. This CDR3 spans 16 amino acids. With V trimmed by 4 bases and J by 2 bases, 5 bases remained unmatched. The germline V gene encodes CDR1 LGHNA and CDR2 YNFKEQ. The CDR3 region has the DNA TGTGCCAGCAGCCGCTTAACTAGCGGGGCCTACAATGAGCAGTTCTTC. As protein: CASSRLTSGAYNEQFF.

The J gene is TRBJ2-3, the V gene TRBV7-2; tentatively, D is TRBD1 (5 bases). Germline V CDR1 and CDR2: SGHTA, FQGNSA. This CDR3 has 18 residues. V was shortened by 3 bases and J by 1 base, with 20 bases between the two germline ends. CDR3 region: CASSLQSRQLGGTDTQYF. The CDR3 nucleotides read TGTGCCAGCAGCTTGCAGTCTAGACAGCTTGGGGGCACAGATACGCAGTATTTT. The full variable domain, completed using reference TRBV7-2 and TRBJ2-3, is GAGVSQSPSNKVTEKGKDVELRCDPISGHTALYWYRQSLGQGLEFLIYFQGNSAPDKSGLPSDRFSAERTGGSVSTLTIQRTQQEDSAVYLCASSLQSRQLGGTDTQYFGPGTRLTVL.

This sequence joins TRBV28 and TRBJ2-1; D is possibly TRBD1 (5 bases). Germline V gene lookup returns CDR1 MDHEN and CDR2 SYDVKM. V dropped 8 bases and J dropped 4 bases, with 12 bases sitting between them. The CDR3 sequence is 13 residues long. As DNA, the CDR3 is TGTGCCAGCTCGTTCAGGGATTACAATGAGCAGTTCTTC. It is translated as CASSFRDYNEQFF.

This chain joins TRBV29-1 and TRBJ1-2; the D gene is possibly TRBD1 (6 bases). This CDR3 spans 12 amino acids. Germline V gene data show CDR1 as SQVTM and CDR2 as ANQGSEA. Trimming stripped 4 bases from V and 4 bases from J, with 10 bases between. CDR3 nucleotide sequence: TGCAGCGTTGCATCAGGGGTCTATGGCTACACCTTC. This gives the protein CSVASGVYGYTF. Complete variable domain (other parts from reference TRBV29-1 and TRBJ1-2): SAVISQKPSRDICQRGTSLTIQCQVDSQVTMMFWYRQQPGQSLTLIATANQGSEATYESGFVIDKFPISRPNLTFSTLTVSNMSPEDSSIYLCSVASGVYGYTFGSGTRLTVV.

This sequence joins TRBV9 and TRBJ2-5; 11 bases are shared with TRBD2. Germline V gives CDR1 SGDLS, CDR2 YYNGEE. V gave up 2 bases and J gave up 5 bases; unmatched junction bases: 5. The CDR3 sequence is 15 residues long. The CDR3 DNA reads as TGTGCCAGCAGCGTTAGCGGGGGGGCATGGGAGACCCAGTACTTC. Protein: CASSVSGGAWETQYF.

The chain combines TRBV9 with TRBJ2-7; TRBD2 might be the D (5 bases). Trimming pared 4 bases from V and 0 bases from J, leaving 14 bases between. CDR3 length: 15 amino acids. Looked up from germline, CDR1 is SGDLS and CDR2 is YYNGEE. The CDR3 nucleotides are TGTGCCAGCAGCCCCAGGACTTATCACTCCTACGAGCAGTACTTC. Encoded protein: CASSPRTYHSYEQYF.

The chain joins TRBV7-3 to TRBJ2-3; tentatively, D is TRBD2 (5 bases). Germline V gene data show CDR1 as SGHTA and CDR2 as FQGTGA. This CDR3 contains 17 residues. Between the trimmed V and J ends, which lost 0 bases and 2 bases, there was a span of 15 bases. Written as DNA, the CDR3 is TGTGCCAGCAGCTTAACGGGAGATAGGCGACTCACAGATACGCAGTATTTT. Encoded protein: CASSLTGDRRLTDTQYF.

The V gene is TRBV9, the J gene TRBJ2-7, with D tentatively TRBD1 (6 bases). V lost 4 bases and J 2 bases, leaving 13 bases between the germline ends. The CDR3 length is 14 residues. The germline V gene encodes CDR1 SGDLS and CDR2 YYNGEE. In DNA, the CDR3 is TGTGCCAGCAGCCTGACCCGGGACACCTACGAGCAGTACTTC. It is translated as CASSLTRDTYEQYF.

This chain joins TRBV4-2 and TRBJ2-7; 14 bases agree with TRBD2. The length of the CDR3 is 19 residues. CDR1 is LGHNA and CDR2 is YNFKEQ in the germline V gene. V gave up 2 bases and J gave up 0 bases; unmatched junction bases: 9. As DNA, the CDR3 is TGTGCCAGCAGCCAACCGGGACTAGCGGGGGCCCTAAGCTCCTACGAGCAGTACTTC. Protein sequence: CASSQPGLAGALSSYEQYF.

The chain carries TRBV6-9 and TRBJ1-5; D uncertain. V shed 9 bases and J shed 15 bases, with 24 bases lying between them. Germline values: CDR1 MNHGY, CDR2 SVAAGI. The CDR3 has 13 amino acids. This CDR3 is CARIFPPQIPWHF. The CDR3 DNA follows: TGTGCCAGAATTTTCCCCCCACAGATCCCATGGCATTTT.

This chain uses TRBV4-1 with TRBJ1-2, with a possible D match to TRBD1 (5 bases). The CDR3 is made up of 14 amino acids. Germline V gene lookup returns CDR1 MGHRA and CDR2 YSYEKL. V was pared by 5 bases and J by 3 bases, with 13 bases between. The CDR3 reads CASSSIRVYYGYTF. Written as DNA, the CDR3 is TGCGCCAGCAGCTCTATCAGGGTCTACTATGGCTACACCTTC.

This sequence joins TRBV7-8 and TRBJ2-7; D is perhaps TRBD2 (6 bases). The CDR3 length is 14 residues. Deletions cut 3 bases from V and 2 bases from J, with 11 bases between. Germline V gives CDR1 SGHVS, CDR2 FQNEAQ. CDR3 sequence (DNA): TGTGCCAGCAGCTTCGGAGGGAACACCTACGAGCAGTACTTC. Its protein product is CASSFGGNTYEQYF.

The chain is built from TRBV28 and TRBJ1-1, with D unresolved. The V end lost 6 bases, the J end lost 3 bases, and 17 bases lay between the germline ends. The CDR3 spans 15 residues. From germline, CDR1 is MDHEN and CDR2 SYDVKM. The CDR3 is CASSPPLARDTEAFF. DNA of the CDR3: TGTGCCAGCAGCCCCCCGTTGGCCCGGGACACTGAAGCTTTCTTT.

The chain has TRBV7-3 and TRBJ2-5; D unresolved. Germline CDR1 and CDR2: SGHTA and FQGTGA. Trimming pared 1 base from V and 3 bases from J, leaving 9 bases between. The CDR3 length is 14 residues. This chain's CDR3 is CASSLIGRKETQYF. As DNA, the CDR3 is TGTGCCAGCAGCTTAATCGGTAGAAAAGAGACCCAGTACTTC.

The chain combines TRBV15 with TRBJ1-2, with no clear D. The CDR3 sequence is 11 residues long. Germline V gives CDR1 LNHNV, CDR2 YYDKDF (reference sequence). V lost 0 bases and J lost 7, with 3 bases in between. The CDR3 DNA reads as TGTGCCACCAGCAGAGATAGTGGCTACACCTTC. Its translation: CATSRDSGYTF.